This T cell receptor beta chain is from a study of T cells in tumors after PD-1 blockade. Background on the study: Excluded were patients with checkpoint blockade, immunosuppressants, or radiotherapy or other anti-cancer therapy within 4 weeks. Blood samples averaged around 120,000 templates (range roughly 24,000-280,000) and some 35,000 unique clonotypes. Either cemiplimab 350 mg every 2 weeks or pembrolizumab 200 mg every 3 weeks was given.

Using immunoSEQ multiplex PCR, the repertoire was profiled, and TCRdb retains in-frame clones only, with some absent. The table has 54,000 or so clones, about 82% seen once. CDR1 is MNHEY, CDR2 SMNVEV, per germline (reference sequence). The CDR3 covers 16 residues. Trimming removed 7 bases from V and 0 bases from J; junction bases left unmatched: 4. Input was 616 ng to 6,004 ng of genomic DNA from tumor or blood. The sequence derives from a human donor with basal cell carcinoma. V and J are TRBV27 and TRBJ2-2; 11 nucleotides align to TRBD2. The sequencing here drew on PBMCs, taken before anti-PD-1 treatment. Written as DNA, the CDR3 is TGTGCCAGCACTTGGGGACTAGCGGCGAACACCGGGGAGCTGTTTTTT. Its translation is CASTWGLAANTGELFF.